The 9 T cell receptor beta chains below all came from one sample that was sequenced in a study of blood T cell repertoires in COVID-19. TCRdb's copy holds only in-frame clones and misses some; the assay was immunoSEQ multiplex PCR. The top ten clones hold approximately 3.3% of a sample with more than 100,000 clones, around 87% of them seen once. Specimen: peripheral blood. These receptors were obtained from a woman aged 55-70 years with acute or convalescent COVID-19.

The rearrangement joins TRBV5-1 to TRBJ2-1; 7 bases match TRBD2. Trimming cost V 7 bases and J 0 bases; bases outside gene matches: 7. This CDR3 is built from 15 residues. CDR1 is SGHRS and CDR2 is YFSETQ in the germline V gene. CDR3 protein: CASWEREVSYNEQFF. Here the CDR3 DNA reads TGCGCCAGCTGGGAACGGGAGGTCTCCTACAATGAGCAGTTCTTC.

This chain uses TRBV9 with TRBJ2-7; 10 bases agree with TRBD1. The V gene end was trimmed by 6 bases and the J gene end by 2 bases; junction bases not matched to a gene: 8. This CDR3 has 15 residues. Germline V gene data show CDR1 as SGDLS and CDR2 as YYNGEE. DNA for the CDR3: TGTGCCAGCACCCGGGGGGACAGGGGTACCTACGAGCAGTACTTC. This sequence encodes CASTRGDRGTYEQYF.

The rearrangement joins TRBV27 to TRBJ1-6, with TRBD1 as a possible D gene (6 bases). The CDR3 is 14 amino acids. The ends were cut back, 5 bases at V and 8 bases at J, with 13 bases in the middle. The germline V gene encodes CDR1 MNHEY and CDR2 SMNVEV (reference sequence). CDR3 in DNA: TGTGCCAGCAGTCTGTCGGGGGGCGATTCACCCCTCCACTTT. This encodes CASSLSGGDSPLHF.

The rearrangement links TRBV10-3 to TRBJ1-1, with D hard to call. The CDR3 runs 14 residues. The V gene's germline CDR1 is ENHRY and CDR2 SYGVKD. Trimming took off 4 bases at V and 0 bases at J, with 9 bases between the two ends. The chain's CDR3 is CAISVEAMNTEAFF. CDR3 DNA sequence: TGTGCCATCAGTGTGGAGGCAATGAACACTGAAGCTTTCTTT.

The V call is TRBV15, the J call TRBJ2-1; D possibly corresponds to TRBD2 (5 bases). Germline V gives CDR1 LNHNV, CDR2 YYDKDF (reference sequence). CDR3 length: 15 residues. Trimming shortened V by 0 bases and J by 5 bases, and 11 bases separated the two germline ends. In DNA, the CDR3 is TGTGCCACCAGCAGAGATCCAGCGGCCAACAATGAGCAGTTCTTC. It codes for CATSRDPAANNEQFF.

As to this clone: The same CDR3 can be traced to other DNA sequences in this sample. This sequence joins TRBV28 and TRBJ1-6; no firm D call. Germline CDR1 and CDR2: MDHEN and SYDVKM. V shed 3 bases and J shed 7 bases, with 10 bases lying between them. The CDR3 consists of 14 residues. This CDR3 is CASSFSRSNSPLHF. CDR3 sequence (DNA): TGTGCCAGCAGTTTCTCCAGGTCCAATTCACCCCTCCACTTT.

This chain links TRBV6-4 with TRBJ2-1; 10 positions match TRBD2. Germline CDR1 and CDR2: MRHNA and SNTAGT. The length of the CDR3 is 17 residues. The junction had 9 bases not matched to a gene; V was cut back by 0 bases and J by 7 bases. The CDR3 protein is CASSDSPQREGWNEQFF. The CDR3 DNA reads TGTGCCAGCAGTGACTCACCCCAGCGGGAGGGTTGGAATGAGCAGTTCTTC.

The chain has TRBV19 and TRBJ1-1; the match to TRBD1 covers 9 bases. J gave up 0 bases and V 6 bases, and 8 bases lay outside the gene matches. Germline lookup yields CDR1 LNHDA and CDR2 SQIVND (reference sequence). The CDR3 is made up of 16 amino acids. For the CDR3, the DNA is TGTGCCAGTAGCCCTTACAGGGGGCGTATGAACACTGAAGCTTTCTTT. Translated: CASSPYRGRMNTEAFF.

The V call is TRBV11-3, the J call TRBJ2-1, with D perhaps matching TRBD2 (6 bases). The germline gives CDR1 SGHNT, CDR2 YENEEA. The CDR3 length is 16 residues. Trimming stripped 5 bases from V and 0 bases from J, with 14 bases between. The CDR3 DNA reads TGTGCCAGCAGCCCCGCTGGGGGAGGCTCCTACAATGAGCAGTTCTTC. It translates to CASSPAGGGSYNEQFF.